This T cell receptor (beta chain) stems from a study of T cells in Graves' hyperthyroidism and ophthalmopathy. Study overall: Before any treatment, at initial diagnosis, peripheral blood was collected.

The CDR3 is made up of 12 amino acids. V lost 3 bases, J lost 3 bases, and 6 bases lay in between. TCR beta CDR3 region amplification was performed from RNA transcripts. The primer set for the first-round RT-PCR of the TCR CDR3 was HTBI. Via MiXCR, TCRdb re-called the multiplex PCR reads, giving one row per CDR3 protein. The sample lists 350,000 to 500,000 distinct CDR3 sequences, roughly 13% occurring once. No progression to ophthalmopathy during 18 months of follow-up defined stable disease. This clonotype was recorded many times. The J gene is TRBJ2-7, the V gene TRBV12-3 or TRBV12-4, with no clear D. Sequencing was carried out using blood. The clonotype originates from a young woman with Graves' hyperthyroidism. The CDR3 DNA follows: TGTGCCAGCAGTTTCGTGGTCTACGAGCAGTACTTC. Protein: CASSFVVYEQYF.